This T cell receptor (beta chain) stems from a study of blood T cell repertoires in COVID-19. Overall study context: Donors in the United States, Italy and Spain gave samples during acute or convalescent COVID-19. The cDNA or gDNA used as material had been derived from T cells, B-cell-depleted T cells, or PBMCs.

This CDR3 region has 16 residues. Unmatched junction bases numbered 12, after V lost 3 bases and J lost 4 bases. Germline CDR1 and CDR2: SGDLS and YYNGEE. Generated by immunoSEQ multiplex PCR, the TCRdb table keeps only in-frame clones and is missing some. This table has about 310,000 clones, approximately 90% appearing once. In assigning cohorts, the study relied on participant-reported clinical history. The source material was PBMCs or T cells enriched from blood (not recorded which). The receptor comes from a woman aged 18-29 years who had recovered from COVID-19. The chain joins TRBV9 to TRBJ1-2, with 7 bases matching TRBD1. Here the CDR3 DNA reads TGTGCCAGCAGCGCGCACGTGACAGGGCAGTCCTATGGCTACACCTTC. Translation gives CASSAHVTGQSYGYTF.